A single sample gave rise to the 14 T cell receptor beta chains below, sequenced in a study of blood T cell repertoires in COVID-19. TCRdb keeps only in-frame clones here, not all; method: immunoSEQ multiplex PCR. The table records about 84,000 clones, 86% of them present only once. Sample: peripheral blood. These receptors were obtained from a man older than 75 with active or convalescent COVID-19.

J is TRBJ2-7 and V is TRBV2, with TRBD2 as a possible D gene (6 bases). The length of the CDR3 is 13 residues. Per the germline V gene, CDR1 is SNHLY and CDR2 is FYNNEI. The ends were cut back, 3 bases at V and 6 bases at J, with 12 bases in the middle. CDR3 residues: CASSDTSTLEQYF. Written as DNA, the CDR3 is TGTGCCAGCAGTGACACTAGCACCCTCGAGCAGTACTTC.

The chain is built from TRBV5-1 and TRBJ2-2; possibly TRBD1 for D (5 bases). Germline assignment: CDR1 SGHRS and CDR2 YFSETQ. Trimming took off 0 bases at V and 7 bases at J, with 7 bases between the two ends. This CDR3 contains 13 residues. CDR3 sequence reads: CASSLVGHGELFF. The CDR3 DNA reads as TGCGCCAGCAGCTTGGTGGGGCACGGGGAGCTGTTTTTT.

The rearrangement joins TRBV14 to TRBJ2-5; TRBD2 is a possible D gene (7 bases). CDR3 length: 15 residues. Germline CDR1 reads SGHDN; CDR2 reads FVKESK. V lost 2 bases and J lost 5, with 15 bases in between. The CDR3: CASSQISGGWETQYF. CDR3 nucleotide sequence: TGTGCCAGCAGCCAAATTTCGGGGGGCTGGGAGACCCAGTACTTC. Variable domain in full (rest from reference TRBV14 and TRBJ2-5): EAGVTQFPSHSVIEKGQTVTLRCDPISGHDNLYWYRRVMGKEIKFLLHFVKESKQDESGMPNNRFLAERTGGTYSTLKVQPAELEDSGVYFCASSQISGGWETQYFGPGTRLLVL.

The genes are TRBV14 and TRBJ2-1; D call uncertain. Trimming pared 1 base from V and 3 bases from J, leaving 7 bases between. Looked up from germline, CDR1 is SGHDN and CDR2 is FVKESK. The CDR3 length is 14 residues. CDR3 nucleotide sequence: TGTGCCAGCAGCCAAGCTACAGTCTACAATGAGCAGTTCTTC. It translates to CASSQATVYNEQFF.

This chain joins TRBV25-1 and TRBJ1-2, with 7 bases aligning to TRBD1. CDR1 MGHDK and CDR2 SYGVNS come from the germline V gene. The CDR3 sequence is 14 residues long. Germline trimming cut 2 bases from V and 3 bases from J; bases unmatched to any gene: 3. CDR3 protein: CASSEPGTDYGYTF. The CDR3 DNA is TGTGCCAGCAGTGAACCCGGGACAGACTATGGCTACACCTTC.

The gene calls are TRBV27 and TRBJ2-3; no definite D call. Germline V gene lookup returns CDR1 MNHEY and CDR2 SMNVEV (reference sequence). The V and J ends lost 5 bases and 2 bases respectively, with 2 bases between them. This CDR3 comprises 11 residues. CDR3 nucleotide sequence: TGTGCCAGCAGTCTCACAGATACGCAGTATTTT. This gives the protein CASSLTDTQYF.

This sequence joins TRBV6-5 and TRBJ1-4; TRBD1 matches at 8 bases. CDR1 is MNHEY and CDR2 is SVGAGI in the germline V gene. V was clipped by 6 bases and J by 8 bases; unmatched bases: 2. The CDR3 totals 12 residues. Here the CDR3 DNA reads TGTGCCAGCAGACAGGGGGGCGAAAAACTGTTTTTT. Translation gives CASRQGGEKLFF.

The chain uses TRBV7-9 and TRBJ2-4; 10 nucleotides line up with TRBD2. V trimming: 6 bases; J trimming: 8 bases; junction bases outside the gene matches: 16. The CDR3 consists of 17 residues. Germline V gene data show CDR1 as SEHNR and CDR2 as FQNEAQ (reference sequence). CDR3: CASSPPGLAGVRDIQYF. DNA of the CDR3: TGTGCCAGCAGTCCCCCAGGGCTAGCGGGAGTTCGGGACATTCAGTACTTC.

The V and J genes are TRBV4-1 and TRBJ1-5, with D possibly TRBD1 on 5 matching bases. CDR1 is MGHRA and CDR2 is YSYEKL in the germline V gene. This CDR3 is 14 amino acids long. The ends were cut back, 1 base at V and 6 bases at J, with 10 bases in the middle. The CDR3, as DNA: TGCGCCAGCAGCCAAGGAAGGGGTGGTCAGCCCCAGCATTTT. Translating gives CASSQGRGGQPQHF.

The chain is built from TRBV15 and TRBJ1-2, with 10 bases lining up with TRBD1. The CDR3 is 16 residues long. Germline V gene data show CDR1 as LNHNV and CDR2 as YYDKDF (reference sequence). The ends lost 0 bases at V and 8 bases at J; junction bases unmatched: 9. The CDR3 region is CATSRDRKDRGEGYTF. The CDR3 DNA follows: TGTGCCACCAGCAGAGATAGGAAGGACAGGGGGGAAGGCTACACCTTC.

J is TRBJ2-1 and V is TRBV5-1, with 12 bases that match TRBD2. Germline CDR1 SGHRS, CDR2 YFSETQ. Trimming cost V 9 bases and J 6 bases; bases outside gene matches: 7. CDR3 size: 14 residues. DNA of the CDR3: TGCGCCACCCAATCGGGACTAGCGGGCAATGAGCAGTTCTTC. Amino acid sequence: CATQSGLAGNEQFF. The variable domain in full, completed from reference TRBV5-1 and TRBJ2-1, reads KAGVTQTPRYLIKTRGQQVTLSCSPISGHRSVSWYQQTPGQGLQFLFEYFSETQRNKGNFPGRFSGRQFSNSRSEMNVSTLELGDSALYLCATQSGLAGNEQFFGPGTRLTVL.

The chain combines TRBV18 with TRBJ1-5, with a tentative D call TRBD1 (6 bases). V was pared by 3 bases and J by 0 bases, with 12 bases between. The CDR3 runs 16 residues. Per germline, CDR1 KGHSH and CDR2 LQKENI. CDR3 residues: CASSPRGQTSNQPQHF. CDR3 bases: TGTGCCAGCTCACCTAGAGGACAGACTAGCAATCAGCCCCAGCATTTT.

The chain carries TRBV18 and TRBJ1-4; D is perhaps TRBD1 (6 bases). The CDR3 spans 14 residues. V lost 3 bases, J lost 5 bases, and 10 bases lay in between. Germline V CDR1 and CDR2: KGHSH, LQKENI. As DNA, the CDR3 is TGTGCCAGCTCACCCGACAGGCAGAATGAAAAACTGTTTTTT. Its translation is CASSPDRQNEKLFF.

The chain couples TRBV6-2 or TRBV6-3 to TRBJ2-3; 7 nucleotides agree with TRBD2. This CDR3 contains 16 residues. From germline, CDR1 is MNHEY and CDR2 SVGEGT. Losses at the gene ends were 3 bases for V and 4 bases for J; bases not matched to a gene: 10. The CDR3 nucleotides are TGTGCCAGCAGTTATGGGGCGGGAGACGGGGCAGATACGCAGTATTTT. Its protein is CASSYGAGDGADTQYF.